The source of this T cell receptor beta chain is a study of T-cell memory formation after mild COVID-19. Study information: Clusters of TCRs were largely donor specific.

Whole-study results and caveats: CD4/CD8 balance characterized clones contracting day 15 to 85, and CD4+ skew characterized later expanders.

Notes on this clonotype: As yet, its antigen is unknown.

MiXCR was run by TCRdb on the 5' RACE reads, yielding one entry per CDR3 protein. The table records 350,000 to 500,000 distinct CDR3 sequences, 20% to 25% of them present only once. The source is an adult woman who had mild COVID-19 (a few samples of this study predate the infection). Cell type and time point are not known. Sequencing input: PBMCs or a T cell subset sorted from them (not recorded which).

The CDR3 DNA reads TGCAGTGCTAGGGATGGGAACACTGAAGCTTTCTTT. Its protein product is CSARDGNTEAFF. This chain joins TRBV20-1 and TRBJ1-1, with no clear D. The CDR3 is 12 residues long. CDR1 and CDR2 from the germline V gene are DFQATT and SNEGSKA (reference sequence). Trimming pared 3 bases from V and 1 base from J, leaving 6 bases between.